This is a list of T cell receptor beta chains from one sample in a study of cytomegalovirus exposure and HLA in healthy donors. Profiling relied on immunoSEQ multiplex PCR, and the TCRdb table lists in-frame clones only, not all of them. Of about 66,000 clones listed, approximately 96% are singletons. The sequenced material came from PBMCs. The receptors shown here come from a man younger than 35 in good health and CMV-seronegative. Each CDR3 is given with its conserved first and last residue. D genes are given only for firm matches. Where a row states a size, it is once, few, many or the class of an expanded clone; other rows omit it.

d_gene: TRBD1
abundance: -
v_gene: TRBV28
j_gene: TRBJ1-5
CDR3nt: TGTGCCAGCAGTTACAGGGGCAACCAGCCCCAGCATTTT
CDR3aa: CASSYRGNQPQHF

d_gene: -
abundance: once
v_gene: TRBV27
j_gene: TRBJ2-7
CDR3nt: TGTGCCAGCAGTGTGGTCGGCGGCTACGAGCAGTACTTC
CDR3aa: CASSVVGGYEQYF

d_gene: TRBD2
abundance: -
v_gene: TRBV7-2
j_gene: TRBJ2-3
CDR3nt: TGTGCCAGCAGCTTAGGACTAGCGGGTACCTATACGCAGTATTTT
CDR3aa: CASSLGLAGTYTQYF

d_gene: TRBD2
abundance: -
v_gene: TRBV4-2
j_gene: TRBJ2-3
CDR3nt: TGTGCCAGCAGCCAAGAGACTAGCACCACAGATACGCAGTATTTT
CDR3aa: CASSQETSTTDTQYF

d_gene: -
abundance: -
v_gene: TRBV5-1
j_gene: TRBJ1-2
CDR3nt: TGCGCCAGCAGCGTAGAGATCCTACATGGCTACACCTTC
CDR3aa: CASSVEILHGYTF

d_gene: -
abundance: -
v_gene: TRBV12-5
j_gene: TRBJ2-1
CDR3nt: TGTGCTAGTGGTTCCGGGAATGAGCAGTTCTTC
CDR3aa: CASGSGNEQFF

d_gene: -
abundance: once
v_gene: TRBV5-1
j_gene: TRBJ2-7
CDR3nt: TGCGCCAGCGCCACGGGATTTGACGAGCAGTACTTC
CDR3aa: CASATGFDEQYF

d_gene: TRBD2
abundance: -
v_gene: TRBV5-6
j_gene: TRBJ2-7
CDR3nt: TGTGCCAGCAGCCCCCTGACTAGCGAGAACTACGAGCAGTACTTC
CDR3aa: CASSPLTSENYEQYF

d_gene: -
abundance: -
v_gene: TRBV7-8
j_gene: TRBJ1-2
CDR3nt: TGTGCCAGCAGCTCGGGACTCCACATGACCTTCGGCTACACCTTC
CDR3aa: CASSSGLHMTFGYTF

d_gene: TRBD1
abundance: -
v_gene: TRBV6-1
j_gene: TRBJ2-7
CDR3nt: TGTGCCAGCACGGGACAGACCTACGAGCAGTACTTC
CDR3aa: CASTGQTYEQYF

d_gene: TRBD2
abundance: -
v_gene: TRBV13
j_gene: TRBJ2-1
CDR3nt: TGTGCCAGCAGCTCTCTAGCGGGAGTAGCCTATGAGCAGTTCTTC
CDR3aa: CASSSLAGVAYEQFF